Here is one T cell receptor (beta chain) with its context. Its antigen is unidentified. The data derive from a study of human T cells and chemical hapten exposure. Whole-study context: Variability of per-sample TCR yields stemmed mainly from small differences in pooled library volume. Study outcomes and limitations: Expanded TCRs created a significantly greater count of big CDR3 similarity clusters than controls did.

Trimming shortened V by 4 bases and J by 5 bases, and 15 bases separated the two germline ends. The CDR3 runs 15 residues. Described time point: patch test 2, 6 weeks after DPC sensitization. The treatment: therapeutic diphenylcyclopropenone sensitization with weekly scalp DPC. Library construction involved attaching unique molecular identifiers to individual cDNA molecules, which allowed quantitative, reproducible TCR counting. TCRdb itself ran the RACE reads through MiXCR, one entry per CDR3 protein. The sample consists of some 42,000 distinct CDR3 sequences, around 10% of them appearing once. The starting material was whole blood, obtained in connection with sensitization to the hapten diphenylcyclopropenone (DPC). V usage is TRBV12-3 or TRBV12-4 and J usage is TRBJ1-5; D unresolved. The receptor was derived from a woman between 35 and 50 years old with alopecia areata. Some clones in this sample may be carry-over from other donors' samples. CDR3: CASSWSRPDHQPQHF. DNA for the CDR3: TGTGCCAGCAGTTGGTCCCGGCCAGACCATCAGCCCCAGCATTTT.